These 8 T cell receptor beta chains were sequenced from one sample in a study of blood T cells in healthy people across ages. Using a J-beta primer mix together with a sample-barcoded 5' primer, a second PCR was run for about 6 to 12 cycles. Each CDR3 protein gets one entry after TCRdb re-called the 5' RACE reads with MiXCR. The profile shows about a million distinct CDR3 sequences, 51% of them singletons. Sample: blood. The receptor source for this set is a woman in her fifties or sixties in good health.

This clonotype was observed once. The chain employs TRBV2 and TRBJ1-5; D unresolved. V gave up 5 bases and J gave up 1 base, with 9 bases separating them. Germline V lookup: CDR1 SNHLY, CDR2 FYNNEI. This CDR3 region has 14 residues. CDR3 sequence: CASSHTESNQPQHF. CDR3 coding DNA: TGTGCCAGCAGTCATACAGAAAGCAATCAGCCCCAGCATTTT.

This chain uses TRBV7-9 with TRBJ2-6; 7 bases are a match to TRBD1. Germline loops: CDR1 SEHNR, CDR2 FQNEAQ (reference sequence). Trimming removed 4 bases from V and 0 bases from J; junction bases left unmatched: 6. The CDR3 has 17 residues. CDR3 coding DNA: TGTGCCAGCAGCTCCAATACAGGGGCCTCTGGGGCCAACGTCCTGACTTTC. Translated, it gives CASSSNTGASGANVLTF.

J is TRBJ2-5 and V is TRBV20-1; D possibly corresponds to TRBD2 (6 bases). The V gene's germline CDR1 is DFQATT and CDR2 SNEGSKA (reference sequence). Trimming took 5 bases from V and 5 from J, leaving 18 bases between them. CDR3 length equals 14 residues. The CDR3 DNA reads as TGCAGTGCTCCGCGGGACCTTAGTGGGGAGACCCAGTACTTC. This translates into CSAPRDLSGETQYF.

In regard to this clonotype: With a much larger clone just one base away, this may be a read error. The V gene is TRBV3-1, the J gene TRBJ2-5, with no clear D. The germline CDR1 and CDR2 sequences are LGHDT and YNNKEL (reference sequence). CDR3 length: 12 residues. The V and J ends lost 0 bases and 3 bases respectively, with 2 bases between them. CDR3 region: CASSQEEETQYF. DNA for the CDR3: TGTGCCAGCAGCCAAGAAGAAGAGACCCAGTACTTC.

The chain links TRBV6-6 to TRBJ1-2; no clear D. The germline V gene has CDR1 MNHNY and CDR2 SVGAGI (reference sequence). The V and J ends lost 6 bases and 4 bases respectively, with 15 bases between them. The CDR3 is 14 residues long. The chain's CDR3 is CASSSSEAVYGYTF. CDR3 nucleotides: TGTGCCAGCAGCTCGTCCGAGGCCGTCTATGGCTACACCTTC.

There are a few counts of this clonotype. The CDR3 region is CSVAPGQPSYEQYF. CDR3 coding DNA: TGCAGCGTTGCCCCGGGGCAACCCTCCTACGAGCAGTACTTC. This chain links TRBV29-1 with TRBJ2-7; either TRBD1 or TRBD2 may supply D (5 bases each). Germline CDR1 is SQVTM and CDR2 is ANQGSEA. V gave up 4 bases and J gave up 0 bases, with 13 bases separating them. The CDR3 loop spans 14 amino acids.

V usage is TRBV12-3 or TRBV12-4 and J usage is TRBJ2-1; no clear D gene. This CDR3 is built from 15 residues. With 3 bases removed from V and 4 bases from J, the gap between germline ends came to 13 bases. CDR3 nucleotide sequence: TGTGCCAGCAGTTTGGATGGCCCTACGTACAATGAGCAGTTCTTC. Translation gives CASSLDGPTYNEQFF.

The CDR3 DNA sequence: TGTGCCAGCAGCAAGGACAGGGGGCGGAATCAGCCCCAGCATTTT. This sequence encodes CASSKDRGRNQPQHF. The rearrangement joins TRBV5-6 to TRBJ1-5; 11 bases are shared with TRBD1. Germline V gene sequence: CDR1 SGHDT, CDR2 YYEEEE. Trimming cost V 4 bases and J 4 bases; bases outside gene matches: 4. The CDR3 has 15 amino acids.